What follows are 29 T cell receptor beta chains derived from one specimen sequenced in a study of cytotoxic CD8 clonotypes in ibrutinib-treated CLL. Clones were read by immunoSEQ multiplex PCR, and TCRdb kept only the in-frame ones, dropping some. The sample contains about 130,000 clones, 80% to 90% of which appear only once. The starting material was PBMCs, obtained after 24 months of ibrutinib treatment. The receptors derive from a human donor with chronic lymphocytic leukemia.

The V call is TRBV10-3, the J call TRBJ2-7, with D possibly called TRBD1 or TRBD2 (6 bases each). The CDR3 has 19 residues. V was clipped by 0 bases and J by 4 bases, with 25 bases between them. CDR1 is ENHRY, CDR2 SYGVKD, per germline. The CDR3 spells CAISESKVRGTRGGYEQYF. As DNA, the CDR3 is TGTGCCATCAGTGAGTCGAAGGTTAGGGGGACGCGGGGTGGTTACGAGCAGTACTTC.

The V gene is TRBV19, the J gene TRBJ2-7, with 11 nucleotides matching TRBD2. Losses at the gene ends were 3 bases for V and 2 bases for J; bases not matched to a gene: 3. Germline CDR1 reads LNHDA; CDR2 reads SQIVND (reference sequence). This CDR3 comprises 15 residues. The CDR3, as DNA: TGTGCCAGTAGTATCTCTAGCGGGGGGACCTACGAGCAGTACTTC. Translating it yields CASSISSGGTYEQYF.

V is TRBV19 and J is TRBJ2-5; tentatively, D is TRBD2 (6 bases). Germline V lookup: CDR1 LNHDA, CDR2 SQIVND (reference sequence). V shed 5 bases and J shed 1 base, with 8 bases lying between them. CDR3 size: 13 residues. CDR3 in DNA: TGTGCCAGTAGTCCGGGACTCCAAGAGACCCAGTACTTC. It encodes CASSPGLQETQYF.

This sequence joins TRBV11-3 and TRBJ1-5; D not certain. Trimming left V 2 bases short and J 6 bases short, with 5 bases between. CDR1 is SGHNT, CDR2 YENEEA, per germline. CDR3 size: 12 residues. The CDR3 DNA sequence: TGTGCCAGCAGCTTACGGGGTCAGCCCCAGCATTTT. Protein product: CASSLRGQPQHF.

This clone was counted a few times. The V and J genes are TRBV4-2 and TRBJ2-1; 8 bases align to TRBD1. With V trimmed by 1 base and J by 8 bases, 7 bases remained unmatched. Germline V gene data show CDR1 as LGHNA and CDR2 as YNFKEQ. The CDR3 has 15 amino acids. Here the CDR3 reads CASSQGQGAGDEQFF. The CDR3 bases are TGTGCCAGCAGCCAAGGGCAGGGGGCCGGGGATGAGCAGTTCTTC.

The count of this clone is one. The chain joins TRBV5-5 to TRBJ2-4; 11 nucleotides agree with TRBD1. With V trimmed by 7 bases and J by 9 bases, 12 bases remained unmatched. Germline values: CDR1 SGHKS, CDR2 YYEKEE (reference sequence). CDR3 length: 15 amino acids. This CDR3 reads CASSPTGTGGSIQYF. CDR3 coding DNA: TGTGCCAGCTCCCCGACCGGGACAGGGGGAAGCATTCAGTACTTC. Complete variable domain (other parts from reference TRBV5-5 and TRBJ2-4): DAGVTQSPTHLIKTRGQQVTLRCSPISGHKSVSWYQQVLGQGPQFIFQYYEKEERGRGNFPDRFSARQFPNYSSELNVNALLLGDSALYLCASSPTGTGGSIQYFGAGTRLSVL.

The chain joins TRBV6-5 to TRBJ1-1; TRBD1 aligns across 9 bases. With 10 bases clipped from V and 4 bases from J, the junction kept 4 bases outside the gene matches. Germline values: CDR1 MNHEY, CDR2 SVGAGI. CDR3 size: 12 residues. In DNA, the CDR3 is TGTGCCACCTACAGGGGGCTCACTGAAGCTTTCTTT. Its protein is CATYRGLTEAFF.

The rearrangement uses TRBV6-5 and TRBJ2-2, with 7 bases matching TRBD1. CDR3 length: 14 amino acids. V lost 5 bases, J lost 4 bases, and 4 bases stayed unmatched. The V gene's germline CDR1 is MNHEY and CDR2 SVGAGI. CDR3 region: CASSRDRVTGELFF. CDR3 nucleotides: TGTGCCAGCAGTCGCGACAGGGTCACCGGGGAGCTGTTTTTT.

This clone showed up just once. The chain links TRBV5-1 to TRBJ1-2; D gene unclear. V lost 0 bases to trimming and J lost 6 bases, with 12 bases between them. There are 14 residues in the CDR3. CDR1 is SGHRS and CDR2 is YFSETQ in the germline V gene. CDR3: CASSLGGWADGYTF. The CDR3 DNA is TGCGCCAGCAGCTTGGGAGGGTGGGCGGATGGCTACACCTTC. Together with reference TRBV5-1 and TRBJ1-2, the CDR3 gives the full variable domain: KAGVTQTPRYLIKTRGQQVTLSCSPISGHRSVSWYQQTPGQGLQFLFEYFSETQRNKGNFPGRFSGRQFSNSRSEMNVSTLELGDSALYLCASSLGGWADGYTFGSGTRLTVV.

The V call is TRBV6-5, the J call TRBJ1-2; 8 bases map to TRBD1. V trimming: 6 bases; J trimming: 4 bases; junction bases outside the gene matches: 10. The CDR3 contains 15 residues. Germline V gene lookup returns CDR1 MNHEY and CDR2 SVGAGI. CDR3 DNA sequence: TGTGCCAGCAGAGAGCAGGGGGCGCGAGGCTATGGCTACACCTTC. Protein product: CASREQGARGYGYTF.

The rearrangement uses TRBV30 and TRBJ2-7; D not certain. Germline loops: CDR1 GTSNPN, CDR2 SVGIG (reference sequence). CDR3 length equals 13 residues. V dropped 2 bases and J dropped 2 bases, with 10 bases sitting between them. The CDR3 here is CAWSLVDPYEQYF. The CDR3 DNA reads as TGTGCCTGGAGTTTGGTGGATCCCTACGAGCAGTACTTC.

The chain uses TRBV4-3 and TRBJ1-3; no reliable D call. The V and J ends lost 3 bases and 10 bases respectively, with 13 bases between them. The CDR3 spans 13 residues. Germline values: CDR1 LGHNA, CDR2 YSLEER. This CDR3 reads CASSQGSVGTIYF. CDR3 coding DNA: TGCGCCAGCAGCCAGGGATCAGTGGGGACCATATATTTT.

V gene TRBV29-1 combines with J gene TRBJ1-2; D is unclear. Germline CDR1 and CDR2: SQVTM and ANQGSEA. Between the trimmed V and J ends, which lost 0 bases and 0 bases, there was a span of 11 bases. CDR3 length equals 15 residues. The DNA of the CDR3 is TGCAGCGTTGAAGAAGGGCACAGAACTAACTATGGCTACACCTTC. Amino acid sequence: CSVEEGHRTNYGYTF.

This chain joins TRBV6-5 and TRBJ2-3; the match to TRBD2 covers 8 bases. Germline CDR1 MNHEY, CDR2 SVGAGI. This CDR3 spans 12 amino acids. V lost 2 bases to trimming and J lost 10 bases; unmatched junction nucleotides: 2. This chain's CDR3 is CASSYAGGAQYF. The CDR3 DNA follows: TGTGCCAGCAGTTACGCCGGGGGGGCGCAGTATTTT.

The V call is TRBV9, the J call TRBJ2-5; 11 nucleotides align to TRBD2. CDR1 and CDR2 (germline): SGDLS, YYNGEE. The CDR3 length is 17 residues. The V segment lost 1 base and the J segment 5 bases; nucleotides outside the gene matches: 10. Here the CDR3 DNA reads TGTGCCAGCAGCGTACACATAGCGGGGGGGTTCAGGGAGACCCAGTACTTC. Protein: CASSVHIAGGFRETQYF.

The J gene is TRBJ2-7, the V gene TRBV18; D is possibly TRBD1 (6 bases). CDR1 is KGHSH and CDR2 is LQKENI in the germline V gene. Trimming removed 5 bases at V and 3 bases at J, with 8 bases between. The CDR3 length is 12 residues. The CDR3 reads CASSADSYEQYF. Here the CDR3 DNA reads TGTGCCAGCTCAGCGGACAGCTACGAGCAGTACTTC.

The V gene is TRBV25-1, the J gene TRBJ1-6; tentatively, D is TRBD1 (6 bases). CDR1 and CDR2 from the germline V gene are MGHDK and SYGVNS. CDR3 length equals 14 residues. Trimming pared 4 bases from V and 5 bases from J, leaving 9 bases between. The CDR3 DNA sequence: TGTGCCAGCAGTGCGGGGGCGCATAATTCACCCCTCCACTTT. This codes for CASSAGAHNSPLHF. Full variable domain (outside the CDR3, taken from reference TRBV25-1 and TRBJ1-6): EADIYQTPRYLVIGTGKKITLECSQTMGHDKMYWYQQDPGMELHLIHYSYGVNSTEKGDLSSESTVSRIRTEHFPLTLESARPSHTSQYLCASSAGAHNSPLHFGNGTRLTVT.

The V call is TRBV5-1, the J call TRBJ1-5; D perhaps matches TRBD1 (5 bases). Germline-derived CDR1 and CDR2 are SGHRS and YFSETQ. With 0 bases removed from V and 6 bases from J, the gap between germline ends came to 16 bases. This CDR3 has 16 residues. The CDR3 loop reads CASSLVQGGGSQPQHF. For the CDR3, the DNA is TGCGCCAGCAGCTTGGTGCAGGGCGGTGGGAGTCAGCCCCAGCATTTT.

This chain joins TRBV6-5 and TRBJ1-1; possibly TRBD1 for D (6 bases). The CDR3 spans 14 residues. Germline-derived CDR1 and CDR2 are MNHEY and SVGAGI. V lost 0 bases and J 2 bases, leaving 7 bases between the germline ends. The CDR3 nucleotides are TGTGCCAGCAGTTACTCCAGGGGAAACACTGAAGCTTTCTTT. It translates to CASSYSRGNTEAFF.

This clone was seen only once. The chain couples TRBV5-1 to TRBJ2-7; D is perhaps TRBD1 or TRBD2 (5 bases each). The CDR3 is 15 residues long. The germline V gene has CDR1 SGHRS and CDR2 YFSETQ. Trimming pared 3 bases from V and 4 bases from J, leaving 17 bases between. The CDR3 bases are TGCGCCAGCAGCTGGGGACGGTCAGATTCGTACGAGCAGTACTTC. It is translated as CASSWGRSDSYEQYF.

This clone showed up just a few times. The chain has TRBV7-2 and TRBJ2-4, with D unclear. Germline V gene sequence: CDR1 SGHTA, CDR2 FQGNSA. Trimming pared 3 bases from V and 8 bases from J, leaving 8 bases between. The CDR3 consists of 12 residues. For the CDR3, the DNA is TGTGCCAGCAGCTTCTCCATAGACATTCAGTACTTC. It translates to CASSFSIDIQYF.

This chain links TRBV5-6 with TRBJ1-2, with 8 bases identical to TRBD1. V was clipped by 3 bases and J by 4 bases; unmatched bases: 5. The CDR3 loop spans 14 amino acids. Germline V gives CDR1 SGHDT, CDR2 YYEEEE. The CDR3 loop is CASSSTGDGYGYTF. CDR3 nucleotides: TGTGCCAGCAGCTCGACAGGGGACGGCTATGGCTACACCTTC.

The rearrangement uses TRBV7-2 and TRBJ1-2; TRBD1 aligns across 10 bases. J gave up 4 bases and V 2 bases, and 4 bases lay outside the gene matches. Germline values: CDR1 SGHTA, CDR2 FQGNSA. The CDR3 contains 15 residues. Written as DNA, the CDR3 is TGTGCCAGCAGCTTACGACAGGGGGCGGTCTATGGCTACACCTTC. This encodes CASSLRQGAVYGYTF.

The V call is TRBV4-3, the J call TRBJ1-6; D remains ambiguous. Trimming took off 0 bases at V and 9 bases at J, with 15 bases between the two ends. In germline, CDR1 is LGHNA, CDR2 YSLEER. This CDR3 has 16 amino acids. In DNA form, the CDR3 reads TGCGCCAGCAGCCAAGATCATGAAGTGGGGATTTCACCCCTCCACTTT. It is translated as CASSQDHEVGISPLHF.

The genes are TRBV6-6 and TRBJ2-7; D perhaps matches TRBD1 (5 bases). The V end lost 6 bases, the J end lost 4 bases, and 10 bases lay between the germline ends. The CDR3 is 12 amino acids. Germline values: CDR1 MNHNY, CDR2 SVGAGI (reference sequence). The CDR3 sequence is CASSSTAYEQYF. The CDR3 coding sequence is TGTGCCAGCAGCTCGACAGCTTACGAGCAGTACTTC.

The rearrangement links TRBV10-2 to TRBJ2-6, with D tentatively TRBD2 (6 bases). This CDR3 is built from 16 residues. The germline CDR1 and CDR2 sequences are WSHSY and SAAADI. Trimming stripped 4 bases from V and 0 bases from J, with 10 bases between. CDR3 sequence: CASSGGLHSGANVLTF. The CDR3, as DNA: TGCGCCAGCAGTGGGGGACTGCACTCTGGGGCCAACGTCCTGACTTTC.

J is TRBJ1-2 and V is TRBV2, with 9 bases matching TRBD1. The ends lost 5 bases at V and 4 bases at J; junction bases unmatched: 8. CDR1 is SNHLY and CDR2 is FYNNEI in the germline V gene. The CDR3 spans 15 residues. The CDR3 DNA reads TGTGCCAGCAGTATTCACAGGGGGCACGGCTATGGCTACACCTTC. Its translation is CASSIHRGHGYGYTF.

The chain uses TRBV15 and TRBJ2-7; TRBD1 matches 7 bases. The CDR3 length is 14 residues. The V gene end was trimmed by 5 bases and the J gene end by 3 bases; junction bases not matched to a gene: 7. Germline loops: CDR1 LNHNV, CDR2 YYDKDF (reference sequence). The CDR3 region has the DNA TGTGCCACCAGCCTATCGGGACAGAACTACGAGCAGTACTTC. This gives the protein CATSLSGQNYEQYF.

Notes on this clone: The same CDR3 arises from other DNA sequences in this sample as well. The chain carries TRBV4-3 and TRBJ1-2, with TRBD1 as a possible D gene (5 bases). The germline CDR1 and CDR2 sequences are LGHNA and YSLEER. This CDR3 has 14 amino acids. Trimming left V 4 bases short and J 5 bases short, with 14 bases between. In DNA, the CDR3 is TGCGCCAGCAGCCCTGGGGGATCAGGGTATGGCTACACCTTC. Protein product: CASSPGGSGYGYTF.